One and the same sample provided the 12 T cell receptor beta chains below, sequenced in a study of vaccination and CD4 T cells after COVID-19. With the Oncomine TCR Beta short-read assay, DNA from cultured CD4+ T cells was sequenced. TCRdb independently ran MiXCR on the PCR reads; one entry per CDR3 protein. The sample lists about 19,000 distinct CDR3 sequences; around 50% were seen once. Specified treatment: roughly 10-day PBMC culture with coronavirus spike peptide pools or control peptides (ViraFEST assay). For these TCRs, the target antigens are not known. Sequenced input: CD4+ T cells from blood, cultured in vitro. Receptors originate from a human donor who had recovered from COVID-19.

This chain links TRBV20-1 with TRBJ2-5, with TRBD2 matching 7 bases. This CDR3 comprises 13 residues. J gave up 9 bases and V 5 bases, and 12 bases lay outside the gene matches. CDR1 is DFQATT and CDR2 is SNEGSKA in the germline V gene (reference sequence). The CDR3 nucleotides are TGCAGTGCTCAGCGGGACGACCGAGCGGCCCAGTACTTC. Translation: CSAQRDDRAAQYF.

This clonotype has only a few counts. V usage is TRBV28 and J usage is TRBJ1-3; weak D call: TRBD1 (5 bases). V was clipped by 2 bases and J by 7 bases, with 9 bases between them. The CDR3 contains 13 residues. Germline V gene data show CDR1 as MDHEN and CDR2 as SYDVKM. Here the CDR3 reads CASSLRRANTIYF. CDR3 coding DNA: TGTGCCAGCAGTTTACGCAGGGCTAACACCATATATTTT.

This clonotype has more than one count but fewer than ten. The V gene is TRBV7-8, the J gene TRBJ1-1; the match to TRBD1 covers 10 bases. CDR3 length: 13 residues. Germline V CDR1 and CDR2: SGHVS, FQNEAQ. Trimming cost V 5 bases and J 10 bases; bases outside gene matches: 7. CDR3 region: CASSPGTGARAFF. The CDR3 DNA follows: TGTGCCAGCAGCCCGGGGACAGGGGCGCGAGCTTTCTTT.

This clonotype was recorded a few times. The chain combines TRBV20-1 with TRBJ1-6, with a possible D match to TRBD1 (5 bases). Germline V CDR1 and CDR2: DFQATT, SNEGSKA (reference sequence). The CDR3 sequence is 13 residues long. V dropped 1 base and J dropped 9 bases, with 10 bases sitting between them. CDR3 in DNA: TGCAGTGCTAGAGGGAGGGACCTTTCACCCCTCCACTTT. Residues: CSARGRDLSPLHF.

The chain links TRBV24-1 to TRBJ1-2, with D unclear. Trimming stripped 2 bases from V and 7 bases from J, with 16 bases between. CDR1 KGHDR and CDR2 SFDVKD come from the germline V gene. The CDR3 spans 15 residues. The CDR3 loop is CATSDSGIRASGYTF. Here the CDR3 DNA reads TGTGCCACCAGTGATTCCGGGATCCGAGCGAGTGGCTACACCTTC.

The chain has TRBV20-1 and TRBJ1-6; D is unclear. This CDR3 is 14 amino acids long. Per germline, CDR1 DFQATT and CDR2 SNEGSKA (reference sequence). V gave up 4 bases and J gave up 7 bases, with 14 bases separating them. The CDR3 region has the DNA TGCAGTGCTACCCCTGGGCAGGACAATTCACCCCTCCACTTT. Translating it yields CSATPGQDNSPLHF.

This chain joins TRBV4-1 and TRBJ1-4; TRBD1 aligns across 7 bases. Germline CDR1 and CDR2: MGHRA and YSYEKL. V trimming: 5 bases; J trimming: 6 bases; junction bases outside the gene matches: 9. This CDR3 contains 15 residues. CDR3 loop: CASSGVGTVYEKLFF. The CDR3 bases are TGCGCCAGCAGCGGAGTGGGGACAGTATATGAAAAACTGTTTTTT.

This clonotype was counted a few times. The rearrangement joins TRBV7-3 to TRBJ2-5, with TRBD2 as a possible D gene (5 bases). The V gene lost 5 bases and the J gene lost 0 bases, with 10 bases spanning the gap. The germline CDR1 and CDR2 sequences are SGHTA and FQGTGA. The CDR3 covers 14 residues. The CDR3 is CASSPSGNQETQYF. CDR3 DNA sequence: TGTGCCAGCAGCCCGTCCGGGAACCAAGAGACCCAGTACTTC.

In this sample, this clonotype turned up once. The chain joins TRBV30 to TRBJ1-2; no clear D gene. This CDR3 contains 15 residues. From germline, CDR1 is GTSNPN and CDR2 SVGIG (reference sequence). The V gene lost 4 bases and the J gene lost 7 bases, with 22 bases spanning the gap. The CDR3 protein is CAWTLGYRTLRGYTF. For the CDR3, the DNA is TGTGCCTGGACTTTGGGGTACCGGACCTTACGTGGCTACACCTTC.

This clonotype showed up just a few times. The chain is built from TRBV20-1 and TRBJ1-2; no firm D call. Trimming shortened V by 0 bases and J by 5 bases, and 7 bases separated the two germline ends. This CDR3 spans 12 amino acids. Per germline, CDR1 DFQATT and CDR2 SNEGSKA (reference sequence). The CDR3 DNA follows: TGCAGTGCTAGAGAGCGGGATTATGGCTACACCTTC. This codes for CSARERDYGYTF.

This chain joins TRBV7-6 and TRBJ1-5; 7 nucleotides match TRBD1. The CDR3 is made up of 13 amino acids. Losses at the gene ends were 4 bases for V and 5 bases for J; bases not matched to a gene: 2. Looked up from germline, CDR1 is SGHVS and CDR2 is FNYEAQ. The CDR3 bases are TGTGCCAGCAGCTGGGACAGTTATCAGCCCCAGCATTTT. Its translation: CASSWDSYQPQHF.

CDR3: CSAKARGLNGYTF. In DNA, the CDR3 is TGCAGTGCTAAGGCCAGGGGGCTTAATGGCTACACCTTC. The chain employs TRBV20-1 and TRBJ1-2; 8 nucleotides match TRBD1. The CDR3 covers 13 residues. V was pared by 4 bases and J by 6 bases, with 7 bases of the junction left unmatched. Germline V gene data show CDR1 as DFQATT and CDR2 as SNEGSKA (reference sequence).